This T cell receptor (beta chain) was sequenced for a study of blood T cell repertoires in COVID-19. About the study: Spain, Italy and the United States supplied samples that represented acute and convalescent COVID-19.

In germline, CDR1 is SGHTA, CDR2 FQGNSA. Trimming stripped 1 base from V and 4 bases from J, with 10 bases between. This CDR3 contains 14 residues. Per the original methods: Nucleated cell number was recorded as an estimate derived from reference gene primer amplification. Clones were read by immunoSEQ multiplex PCR, and TCRdb kept only the in-frame ones, dropping some. From that table come the V and J calls and clone size; the DNA was used to work out D and trimming. The profile shows around 130,000 clones, about 83% of them singletons. Sequencing used peripheral blood. The TCR sequence derives from a man in his forties with active or convalescent COVID-19. V gene TRBV7-2 combines with J gene TRBJ2-5; D is undetermined. For the CDR3, the DNA is TGTGCCAGCAGCTTAGGTGACTCCACAGAGACCCAGTACTTC. Translated, it gives CASSLGDSTETQYF.